This T cell receptor (beta chain) was recorded in a study of identical twins. Study-wide results and limits: Abundant beta clonotypes from cord blood had fewer insertions, unlike memory repertoires, which showed none.

cDNA molecules carried unique molecular identifiers, and template switching added a universal primer site. TCRdb independently ran MiXCR on the 5' RACE reads; one entry per CDR3 protein. The sample has some 730,000 distinct CDR3 sequences; roughly 20% are singletons. About this clonotype itself: The target antigen is unknown.

Germline values: CDR1 MDHEN, CDR2 SYDVKM. CDR3 size: 16 residues. Trimming stripped 5 bases from V and 5 bases from J, with 21 bases between. The data also belong to a second study, concerning T cells expressing NK-cell markers.

The sequencing sample was made of PBMCs. The receptor comes from a woman younger than 35 in good health. The gene calls are TRBV28 and TRBJ1-2; perhaps TRBD1 as D (6 bases). The CDR3 loop reads CASSDTRTDFLYGYTF. In DNA form, the CDR3 reads TGTGCCAGCAGTGATACCAGGACAGATTTTCTTTATGGCTACACCTTC.